This T cell receptor beta chain was observed in a study of radiotherapy plus CTLA-4 blockade in lung cancer. The V end lost 2 bases, the J end lost 4 bases, and 8 bases lay between the germline ends. This CDR3 has 13 amino acids. Germline V CDR1 and CDR2: MRHNA, SNTAGT. Broader study findings: Interferon-beta, together with early blood T cell clone dynamics, reportedly best predicted response. Expansion in blood of tumor-derived TCR clones was seen after radiotherapy plus ipilimumab.

Each patient with chemo-refractory metastatic non-small-cell lung cancer was treated with focal radiation plus CTLA-4 blockade using ipilimumab. Only in-frame clones appear in the TCRdb table, and some are missing; sequencing was by immunoSEQ multiplex PCR. The sample has some 64,000 clones, roughly 76% seen once; the top ten hold approximately 15%. This clone was seen only a few times. Its antigen is not known. The source material was peripheral blood, sampled from a patient treated with radiotherapy plus ipilimumab. This receptor was taken from a human donor with non-small cell lung cancer whose response to radiotherapy plus ipilimumab could not be evaluated. Some clones in this sample may be carry-over from other donors' samples. The chain recombines TRBV6-4 with TRBJ1-2, with a weak D call TRBD1 (5 bases). As DNA, the CDR3 is TGTGCCAGCAGTGACAGGGGTATCTATGGCTACACCTTC. This codes for CASSDRGIYGYTF.